This T cell receptor (beta chain) was captured by sequencing in a study of T cell repertoires in cytomegalovirus infection. Study-level background: A matching HLA type, together with CMV infection, was signaled by public TCR beta signatures.

As to this clonotype: The antigen is not known.

CDR1 is LNHDA, CDR2 SQIVND, per germline (reference sequence). The CDR3 runs 14 residues. V lost 8 bases and J lost 3, with 16 bases in between. Each CDR3 protein gets one entry after TCRdb re-called the reads with MiXCR. Of 370,000 or so distinct CDR3 sequences in the sample, 34% were seen once. The V and J genes are TRBV19 and TRBJ1-2, with a possible D match to TRBD1 (5 bases). The TCR sequence derives from a human donor in good health (CMV status not recorded). Some clones in this sample may be carry-over from other donors' samples. Sequencing was performed on cultured PBMCs, taken from culture after CMV antigen stimulation. The CDR3 region has the DNA TGTGCCAGTGGACGCCCTGAGGGGCACTATGGCTACACCTTC. Amino acid sequence: CASGRPEGHYGYTF. The whole variable domain, remainder taken from reference TRBV19 and TRBJ1-2, is DGGITQSPKYLFRKEGQNVTLSCEQNLNHDAMYWYRQDPGQGLRLIYYSQIVNDFQKGDIAEGYSVSREKKESFPLTVTSAQKNPTAFYLCASGRPEGHYGYTFGSGTRLTVV.